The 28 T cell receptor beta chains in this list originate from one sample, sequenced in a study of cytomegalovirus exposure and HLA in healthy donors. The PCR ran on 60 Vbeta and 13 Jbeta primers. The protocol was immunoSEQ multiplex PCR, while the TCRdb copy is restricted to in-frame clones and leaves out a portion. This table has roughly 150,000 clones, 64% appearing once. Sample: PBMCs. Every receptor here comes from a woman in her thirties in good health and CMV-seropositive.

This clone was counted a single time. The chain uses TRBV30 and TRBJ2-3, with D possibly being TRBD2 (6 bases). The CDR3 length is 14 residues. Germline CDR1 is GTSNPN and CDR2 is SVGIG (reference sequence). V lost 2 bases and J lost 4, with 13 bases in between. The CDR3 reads CAWSTGVGADTQYF. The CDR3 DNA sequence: TGTGCCTGGAGTACGGGAGTTGGCGCAGATACGCAGTATTTT.

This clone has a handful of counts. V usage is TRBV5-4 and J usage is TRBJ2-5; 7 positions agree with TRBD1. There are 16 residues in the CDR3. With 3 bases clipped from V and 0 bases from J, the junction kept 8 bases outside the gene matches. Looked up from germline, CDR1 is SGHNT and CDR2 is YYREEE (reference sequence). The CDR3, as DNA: TGTGCCAGCAGCTCGAATCCGACAGGGTACCAAGAGACCCAGTACTTC. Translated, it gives CASSSNPTGYQETQYF.

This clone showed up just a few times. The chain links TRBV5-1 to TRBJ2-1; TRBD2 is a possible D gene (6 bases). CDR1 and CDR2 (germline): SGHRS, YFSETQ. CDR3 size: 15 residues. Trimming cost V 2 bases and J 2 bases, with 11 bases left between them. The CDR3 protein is CASSLIGGAYNEQFF. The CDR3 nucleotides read TGCGCCAGCAGCTTAATAGGCGGGGCCTACAATGAGCAGTTCTTC.

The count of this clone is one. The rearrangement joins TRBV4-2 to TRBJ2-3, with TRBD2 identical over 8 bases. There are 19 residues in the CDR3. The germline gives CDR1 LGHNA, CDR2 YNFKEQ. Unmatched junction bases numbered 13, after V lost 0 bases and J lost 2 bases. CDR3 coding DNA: TGTGCCAGCAGCCAAGATCTTATTAGTACTAGCGGTTCCACAGATACGCAGTATTTT. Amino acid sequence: CASSQDLISTSGSTDTQYF.

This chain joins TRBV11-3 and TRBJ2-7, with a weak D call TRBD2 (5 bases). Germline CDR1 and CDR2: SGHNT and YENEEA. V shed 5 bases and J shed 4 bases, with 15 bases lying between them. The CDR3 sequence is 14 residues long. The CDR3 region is CASSLDYSLYEQYF. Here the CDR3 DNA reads TGTGCCAGCAGCCTTGACTATTCCCTTTACGAGCAGTACTTC. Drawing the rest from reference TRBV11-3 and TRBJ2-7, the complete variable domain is EAGVVQSPRYKIIEKKQPVAFWCNPISGHNTLYWYLQNLGQGPELLIRYENEEAVDDSQLPKDRFSAERLKGVDSTLKIQPAELGDSAVYLCASSLDYSLYEQYFGPGTRLTVT.

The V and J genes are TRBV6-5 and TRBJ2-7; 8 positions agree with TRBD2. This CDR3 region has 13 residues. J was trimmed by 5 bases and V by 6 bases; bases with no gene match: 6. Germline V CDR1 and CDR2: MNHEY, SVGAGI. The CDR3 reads CASRLTSGHEQYF. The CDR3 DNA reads TGTGCCAGCAGACTTACTAGCGGCCACGAGCAGTACTTC.

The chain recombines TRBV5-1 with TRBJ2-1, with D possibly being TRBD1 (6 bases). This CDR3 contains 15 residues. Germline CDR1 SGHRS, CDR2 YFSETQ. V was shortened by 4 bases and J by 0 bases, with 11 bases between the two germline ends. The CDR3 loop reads CASSIDRSSYNEQFF. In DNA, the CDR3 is TGCGCCAGCAGCATAGACAGGAGCTCCTACAATGAGCAGTTCTTC.

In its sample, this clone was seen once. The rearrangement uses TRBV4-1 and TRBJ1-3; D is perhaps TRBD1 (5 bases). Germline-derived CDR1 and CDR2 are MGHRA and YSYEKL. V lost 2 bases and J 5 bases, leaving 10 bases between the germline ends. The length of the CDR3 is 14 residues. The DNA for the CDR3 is TGCGCCAGCAGCCAACAGGGTGGGAGAAACACCATATATTTT. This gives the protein CASSQQGGRNTIYF.

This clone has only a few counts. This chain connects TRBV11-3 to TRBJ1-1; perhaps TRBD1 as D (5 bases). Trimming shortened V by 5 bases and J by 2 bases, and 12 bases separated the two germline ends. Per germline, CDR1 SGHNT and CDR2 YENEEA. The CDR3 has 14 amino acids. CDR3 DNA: TGTGCCAGCAGCCTGGCGGGACCAAACACTGAAGCTTTCTTT. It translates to CASSLAGPNTEAFF.

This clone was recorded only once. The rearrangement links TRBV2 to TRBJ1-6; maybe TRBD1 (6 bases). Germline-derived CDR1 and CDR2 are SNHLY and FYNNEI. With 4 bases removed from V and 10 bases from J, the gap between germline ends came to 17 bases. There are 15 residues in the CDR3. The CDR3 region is CASSGGGGRGSPLHF. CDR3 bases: TGTGCCAGCAGTGGGGGAGGGGGACGAGGATCACCCCTCCACTTT.

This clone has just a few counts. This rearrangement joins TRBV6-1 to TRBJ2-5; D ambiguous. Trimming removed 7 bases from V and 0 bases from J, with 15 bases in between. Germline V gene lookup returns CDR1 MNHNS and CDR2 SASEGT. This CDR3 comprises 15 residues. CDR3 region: CASTLRSADQETQYF. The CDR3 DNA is TGTGCCAGCACCTTGAGGTCGGCAGACCAAGAGACCCAGTACTTC.

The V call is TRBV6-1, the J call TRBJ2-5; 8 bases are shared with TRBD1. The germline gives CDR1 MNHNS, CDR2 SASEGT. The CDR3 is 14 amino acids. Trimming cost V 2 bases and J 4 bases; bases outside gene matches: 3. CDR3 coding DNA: TGTGCCAGCAGTGAACCCAGGGGGCGAGAGACCCAGTACTTC. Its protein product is CASSEPRGRETQYF.

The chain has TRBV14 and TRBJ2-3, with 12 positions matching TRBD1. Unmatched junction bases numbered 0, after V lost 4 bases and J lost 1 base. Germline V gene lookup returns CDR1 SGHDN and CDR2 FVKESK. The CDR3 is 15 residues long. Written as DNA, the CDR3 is TGTGCCAGCAGCCGGGACAGGGGGCGCACAGATACGCAGTATTTT. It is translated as CASSRDRGRTDTQYF.

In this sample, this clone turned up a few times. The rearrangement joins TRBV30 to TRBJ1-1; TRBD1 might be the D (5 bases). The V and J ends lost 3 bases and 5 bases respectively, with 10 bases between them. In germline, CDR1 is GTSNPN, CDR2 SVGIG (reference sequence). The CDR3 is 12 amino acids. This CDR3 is CAWRGGVTEAFF. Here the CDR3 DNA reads TGTGCCTGGAGGGGGGGGGTAACTGAAGCTTTCTTT.

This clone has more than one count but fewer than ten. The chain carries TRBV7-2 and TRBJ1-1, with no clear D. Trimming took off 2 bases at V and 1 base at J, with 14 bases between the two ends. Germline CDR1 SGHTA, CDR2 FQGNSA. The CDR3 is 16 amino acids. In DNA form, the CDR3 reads TGTGCCAGCAGCTTATCGGGGATGACGGGGAACACTGAAGCTTTCTTT. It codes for CASSLSGMTGNTEAFF. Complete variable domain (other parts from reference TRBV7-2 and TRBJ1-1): GAGVSQSPSNKVTEKGKDVELRCDPISGHTALYWYRQSLGQGLEFLIYFQGNSAPDKSGLPSDRFSAERTGGSVSTLTIQRTQQEDSAVYLCASSLSGMTGNTEAFFGQGTRLTVV.

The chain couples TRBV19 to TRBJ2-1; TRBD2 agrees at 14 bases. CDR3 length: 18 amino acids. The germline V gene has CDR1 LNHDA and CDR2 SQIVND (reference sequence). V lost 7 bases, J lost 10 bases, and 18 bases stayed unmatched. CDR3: CASIGGGTGLAGVWEQFF. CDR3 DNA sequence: TGTGCCAGTATTGGGGGGGGGACGGGACTAGCGGGAGTTTGGGAGCAGTTCTTC.

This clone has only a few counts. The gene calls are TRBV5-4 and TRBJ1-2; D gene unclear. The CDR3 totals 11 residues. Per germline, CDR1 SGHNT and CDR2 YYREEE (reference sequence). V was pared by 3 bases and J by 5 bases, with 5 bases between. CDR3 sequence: CASSSGYGYTF. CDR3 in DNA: TGTGCCAGCAGCTCGGGATATGGCTACACCTTC. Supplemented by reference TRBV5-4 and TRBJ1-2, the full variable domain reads ETGVTQSPTHLIKTRGQQVTLRCSSQSGHNTVSWYQQALGQGPQFIFQYYREEENGRGNFPPRFSGLQFPNYSSELNVNALELDDSALYLCASSSGYGYTFGSGTRLTVV.

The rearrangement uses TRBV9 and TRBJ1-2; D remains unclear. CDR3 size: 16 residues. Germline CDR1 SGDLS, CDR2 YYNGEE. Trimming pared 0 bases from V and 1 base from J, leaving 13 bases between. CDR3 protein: CASSVGYVRVNYGYTF. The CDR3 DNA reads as TGTGCCAGCAGCGTAGGCTATGTGCGGGTTAACTATGGCTACACCTTC.

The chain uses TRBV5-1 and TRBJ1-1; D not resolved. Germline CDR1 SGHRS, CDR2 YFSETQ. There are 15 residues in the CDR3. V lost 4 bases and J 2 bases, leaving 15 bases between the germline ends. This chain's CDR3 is CASSLEGEFNTEAFF. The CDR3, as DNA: TGCGCCAGCAGCCTGGAGGGAGAATTTAACACTGAAGCTTTCTTT.

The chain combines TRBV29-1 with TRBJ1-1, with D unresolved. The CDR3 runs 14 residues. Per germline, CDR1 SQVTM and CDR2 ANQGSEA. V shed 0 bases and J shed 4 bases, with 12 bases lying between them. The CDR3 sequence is CSVEEDYLLTEAFF. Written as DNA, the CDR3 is TGCAGCGTTGAAGAAGATTACTTACTCACTGAAGCTTTCTTT.

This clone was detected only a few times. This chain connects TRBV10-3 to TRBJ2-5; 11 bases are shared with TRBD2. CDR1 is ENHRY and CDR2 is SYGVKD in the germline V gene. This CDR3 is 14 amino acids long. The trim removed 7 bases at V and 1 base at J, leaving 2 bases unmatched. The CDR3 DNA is TGTGCCATCAAGACTAGCGGGGCCCAAGAGACCCAGTACTTC. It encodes CAIKTSGAQETQYF.

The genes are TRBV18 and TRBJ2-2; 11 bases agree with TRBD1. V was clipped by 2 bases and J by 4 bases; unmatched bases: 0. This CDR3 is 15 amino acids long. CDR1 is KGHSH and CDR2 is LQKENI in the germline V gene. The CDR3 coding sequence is TGTGCCAGCTCACCAGGGACAGGGGGCACCGGGGAGCTGTTTTTT. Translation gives CASSPGTGGTGELFF.

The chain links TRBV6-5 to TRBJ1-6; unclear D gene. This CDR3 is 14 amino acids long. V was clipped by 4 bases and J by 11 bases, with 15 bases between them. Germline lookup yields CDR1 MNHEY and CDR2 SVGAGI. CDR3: CASSSGLLYTPLHF. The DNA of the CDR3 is TGTGCCAGCAGTTCCGGACTTCTTTACACACCCCTCCACTTT.

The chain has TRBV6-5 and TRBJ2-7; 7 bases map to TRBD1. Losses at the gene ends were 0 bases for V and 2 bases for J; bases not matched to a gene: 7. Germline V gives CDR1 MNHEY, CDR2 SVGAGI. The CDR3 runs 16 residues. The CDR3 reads CASSYSSRDSTYEQYF. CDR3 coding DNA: TGTGCCAGCAGTTACTCCTCCCGGGACAGCACCTACGAGCAGTACTTC.

Written as DNA, the CDR3 is TGTGCCACCAGCAGAGATCCGGGACAGGAAAACATTCAGTACTTC. This sequence encodes CATSRDPGQENIQYF. V is TRBV15 and J is TRBJ2-4; TRBD1 aligns across 8 bases. CDR1 is LNHNV, CDR2 YYDKDF, per germline (reference sequence). Losses at the gene ends were 0 bases for V and 5 bases for J; bases not matched to a gene: 3. This CDR3 is 15 amino acids long. The whole variable domain, remainder taken from reference TRBV15 and TRBJ2-4, is DAMVIQNPRYQVTQFGKPVTLSCSQTLNHNVMYWYQQKSSQAPKLLFHYYDKDFNNEADTPDNFQSRRPNTSFCFLDIRSPGLGDTAMYLCATSRDPGQENIQYFGAGTRLSVL.

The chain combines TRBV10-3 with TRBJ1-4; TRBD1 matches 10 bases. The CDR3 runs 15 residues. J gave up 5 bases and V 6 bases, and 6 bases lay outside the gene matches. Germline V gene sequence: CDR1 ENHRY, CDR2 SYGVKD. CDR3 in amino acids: CAISGTGARNEKLFF. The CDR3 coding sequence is TGTGCCATCAGCGGGACAGGGGCCCGCAATGAAAAACTGTTTTTT.

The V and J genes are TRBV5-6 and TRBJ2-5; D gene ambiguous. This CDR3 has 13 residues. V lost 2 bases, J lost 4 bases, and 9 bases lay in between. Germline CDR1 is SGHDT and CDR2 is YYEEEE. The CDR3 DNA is TGTGCCAGCAGCTTTGACTTCCGAGAGACCCAGTACTTC. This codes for CASSFDFRETQYF.

The CDR3 coding sequence is TGTGCCAGCAGGACAGGGTTGGAGACCCAGTACTTC. This codes for CASRTGLETQYF. The V call is TRBV28, the J call TRBJ2-5, with 7 bases aligning to TRBD1. This CDR3 has 12 residues. Germline V gives CDR1 MDHEN, CDR2 SYDVKM. V lost 6 bases, J lost 5 bases, and 3 bases stayed unmatched.